A selection of T cell receptor beta chains follows, all from one sample in a study of T cell responses to AZD1222 COVID-19 vaccine. Sequenced by immunoSEQ multiplex PCR; TCRdb stores in-frame clones only, minus some. The sample includes roughly 160,000 clones, around 90% of them seen just once. The sample consisted of peripheral blood, taken 28 days after the second AZD1222 dose. The receptor set was obtained from an adult who received the AZD1222 COVID-19 vaccine. Each CDR3 is given with its conserved first and last residue. D genes are given only for firm matches. A clone size is listed for some rows: how often the clone was seen (once, few, many), or a class if it is expanded.

v_call,clone_size,cdr3_length,d_call,j_call,cdr3_nt,cdr3_aa
TRBV18,NA,16,TRBD2,TRBJ2-1,TGTGCCAGCTCACCGATCTATAGCGGGGGGTACAATGAGCAGTTCTTC,CASSPIYSGGYNEQFF
TRBV7-9,NA,12,NA,TRBJ2-2,TGTGCCAGCAGCTTCGGAGGCGGGGAGCTGTTTTTT,CASSFGGGELFF
TRBV27,NA,15,NA,TRBJ2-3,TGTGCCAGCAGTTTATACCCTCCGGGGGCAGATACGCAGTATTTT,CASSLYPPGADTQYF
TRBV6-1,NA,15,NA,TRBJ2-5,TGTGCCAGCAGTGAAGTTTCGGGGGGCTCAGAGACCCAGTACTTC,CASSEVSGGSETQYF
TRBV30,NA,12,NA,TRBJ1-2,TGTGCCTGGAGTTGGAGAAACTATGGCTACACCTTC,CAWSWRNYGYTF
TRBV7-2,NA,14,NA,TRBJ2-1,TGTGCCAGCAGCTCAACCACGGGACTTTTTGAGCAGTTCTTC,CASSSTTGLFEQFF
TRBV6-1,NA,15,NA,TRBJ1-5,TGTGCCAGCAGTGAAGGGGGGTCTCGCAATCAGCCCCAGCATTTT,CASSEGGSRNQPQHF
TRBV10-3,NA,14,TRBD1,TRBJ1-3,TGTGCCATCAGGACAGGGGGAGAAGGGAACACCATATATTTT,CAIRTGGEGNTIYF
TRBV25-1,NA,15,NA,TRBJ1-2,TGTGCCAGCAGTGAATCCCCCAGGGGTCGCTCTGGCTACACCTTC,CASSESPRGRSGYTF
TRBV4-2,NA,15,TRBD2,TRBJ2-3,TGTGCCAGCAGCCACGGACTAGCGGGTGCAGATACGCAGTATTTT,CASSHGLAGADTQYF
TRBV29-1,NA,14,NA,TRBJ1-2,TGCAGCGCTGCTACGCCGGGAGCGAACTATGGCTACACCTTC,CSAATPGANYGYTF
TRBV6-5,NA,15,TRBD1,TRBJ1-2,TGTGCCAGCAGTCCACAGCGACAGGGGAACTATGGCTACACCTTC,CASSPQRQGNYGYTF
TRBV5-5,NA,14,NA,TRBJ2-2,TGTGCCAGCAGCACGGACGGCTACACCGGGGAGCTGTTTTTT,CASSTDGYTGELFF
TRBV28,NA,14,NA,TRBJ2-5,TGTGCCAGCAGCCGTCGTGCAGTACAAGAGACCCAGTACTTC,CASSRRAVQETQYF
TRBV27,NA,15,TRBD1,TRBJ1-1,TGTGCCAGCAGTCCGTCAGGGGGAATTATTACTGAAGCTTTCTTT,CASSPSGGIITEAFF
TRBV30,NA,13,NA,TRBJ1-1,TGTGCCTGGGGCCCCCAGGGGCTCACTGAAGCTTTCTTT,CAWGPQGLTEAFF
TRBV9,NA,13,NA,TRBJ1-4,TGTGCCAGCAGCCAGGGGTTGGGGGAAAAACTGTTTTTT,CASSQGLGEKLFF
TRBV28,NA,15,TRBD1,TRBJ1-1,TGTGCCAGCAGTCTTAACCCAACAGGGGGCGGTGAAGCTTTCTTT,CASSLNPTGGGEAFF
TRBV28,NA,19,NA,TRBJ1-5,TGTGCCAGCAGTTTGGCCCCTGTAGATATTTTTACTCGAGGGCAGCCCCAGCATTTT,CASSLAPVDIFTRGQPQHF
TRBV19,few,16,NA,TRBJ1-6,TGTGCCAGTAGTGTCGGAGACAGGTCCTATAATTCACCCCTCCACTTT,CASSVGDRSYNSPLHF
TRBV11-2,NA,16,NA,TRBJ2-7,TGTGCCAGCAGCCTCCTTGGGGGCGCTATGTCCTACGAGCAGTACTTC,CASSLLGGAMSYEQYF
TRBV19,once,19,TRBD1,TRBJ2-6,TGTGCCAGTAGTATCCCCGACAGGGTGGACTTTGGTGGGGCCAACGTCCTGACTTTC,CASSIPDRVDFGGANVLTF
TRBV7-8,few,16,TRBD1,TRBJ2-7,TGTGCCAGCAGCCAGTGGTCCACAGGGGCCCCAGGGGAGCAGTACTTC,CASSQWSTGAPGEQYF
TRBV5-1,NA,16,TRBD2,TRBJ2-5,TGCGCCAGCAGCTTGGGTCCTAGCGGGGGAGGAGAGACCCAGTACTTC,CASSLGPSGGGETQYF
TRBV6-2/TRBV6-3,NA,12,NA,TRBJ1-1,TGTGCCAGCAGTTTCAGGAACACTGAAGCTTTCTTT,CASSFRNTEAFF
TRBV11-1,NA,13,TRBD1,TRBJ1-1,TGTGCCAGCGGGACACAGGGGCTTAATGAAGCTTTCTTT,CASGTQGLNEAFF
TRBV28,NA,15,TRBD2,TRBJ2-2,TGTGCCAGCAGTCGAGCGGGAGGGCCCGCCGGGGAGCTGTTTTTT,CASSRAGGPAGELFF
TRBV27,NA,13,NA,TRBJ1-1,TGTGCCAGCTCCCCACAGGGTACGACTGAAGCTTTCTTT,CASSPQGTTEAFF
TRBV6-5,NA,14,NA,TRBJ1-2,TGTGCCAGCAGAGGGACGGCTCCTAACTATGGCTACACCTTC,CASRGTAPNYGYTF
TRBV20-1,once,11,NA,TRBJ1-5,TGCAGTGCTAGAGTTGATCAGCCCCAGCATTTT,CSARVDQPQHF
TRBV5-1,many,14,NA,TRBJ2-6,TGCGCCAGCAGCTCTAGCTCTGGGGCCAACGTCCTGACTTTC,CASSSSSGANVLTF
TRBV6-5,few,15,NA,TRBJ2-2,TGTGCCAGCAGCCCCGGGGACAAAAGAACCGGGGAGCTGTTTTTT,CASSPGDKRTGELFF
TRBV10-2,NA,15,TRBD1,TRBJ1-4,TGCGCCAGCCGGAACACAGGGGCGAGAGAGGAAAAACTGTTTTTT,CASRNTGAREEKLFF
TRBV7-8,NA,18,TRBD2,TRBJ2-2,TGTGCCAGCAGCTTATCGAGTAGCGGGGGGTCGAACACCGGGGAGCTGTTTTTT,CASSLSSSGGSNTGELFF
TRBV7-9,NA,19,NA,TRBJ1-5,TGTGCCAGCAGCTTAGCGGGTCAGGGGATCGGGTATAGCAATCAGCCCCAGCATTTT,CASSLAGQGIGYSNQPQHF
TRBV27,NA,14,NA,TRBJ1-1,TGTGCCAGCAGTCCTCTGGACCCTTACACTGAAGCTTTCTTT,CASSPLDPYTEAFF
TRBV2,NA,23,TRBD2,TRBJ2-5,TGTGCCAGCAGCAGTGCAATAGGGTTTCAGGGACTAGCGGGAGGGCCTCGAAGAGAGACCCAGTACTTC,CASSSAIGFQGLAGGPRRETQYF
TRBV6-4,NA,18,TRBD1,TRBJ1-2,TGTGCCAGCAGTGACGACCCAGGGGGAACCCGGGGATTCTATGGCTACACCTTC,CASSDDPGGTRGFYGYTF
TRBV7-9,NA,12,NA,TRBJ1-6,TGTGCCAGCAGCTTAGGAAGCTCACCCCTCCACTTT,CASSLGSSPLHF
TRBV6-6,NA,18,NA,TRBJ1-3,TGTGCCAGCAGTCTTCACGGGACGGATCACAGCTCTGGAAACACCATATATTTT,CASSLHGTDHSSGNTIYF
TRBV7-6,NA,15,TRBD1,TRBJ1-4,TGTGCCAGCAGCTCGAGACAGGGGAGTAATGAAAAACTGTTTTTT,CASSSRQGSNEKLFF
TRBV30,NA,13,TRBD1,TRBJ1-3,TGTGCCGGACAGGGGGCGCCGGGAAACACCATATATTTT,CAGQGAPGNTIYF
TRBV12-5,NA,14,NA,TRBJ2-7,TGTGCTAGTGGTTTGGGCGGCAGCTCCTACGAGCAGTACTTC,CASGLGGSSYEQYF
TRBV6-5,NA,14,TRBD1,TRBJ2-7,TGTGCCAGCAGGGACGGACAGGGAATCTACGAGCAGTACTTC,CASRDGQGIYEQYF
TRBV6-6,NA,15,NA,TRBJ1-6,TGTGCCAGCAGTGATACAGGCGCCTATAATTCACCCCTCCACTTT,CASSDTGAYNSPLHF